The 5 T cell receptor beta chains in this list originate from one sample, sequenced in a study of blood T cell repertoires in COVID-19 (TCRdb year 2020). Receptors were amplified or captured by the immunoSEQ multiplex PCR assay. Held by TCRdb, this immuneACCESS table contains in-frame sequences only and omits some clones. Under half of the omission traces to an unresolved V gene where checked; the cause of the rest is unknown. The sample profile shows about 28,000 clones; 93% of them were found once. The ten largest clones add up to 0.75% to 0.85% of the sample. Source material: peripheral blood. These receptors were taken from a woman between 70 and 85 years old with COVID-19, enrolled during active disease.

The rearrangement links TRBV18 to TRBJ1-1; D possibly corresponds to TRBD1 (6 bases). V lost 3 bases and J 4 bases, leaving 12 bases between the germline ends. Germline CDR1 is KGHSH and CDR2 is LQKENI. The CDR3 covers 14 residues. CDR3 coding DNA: TGTGCCAGCTCACCCTCAGGGGCCGGCACTGAAGCTTTCTTT. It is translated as CASSPSGAGTEAFF. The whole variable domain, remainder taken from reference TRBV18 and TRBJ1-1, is NAGVMQNPRHLVRRRGQEARLRCSPMKGHSHVYWYRQLPEEGLKFMVYLQKENIIDESGMPKERFSAEFPKEGPSILRIQQVVRGDSAAYFCASSPSGAGTEAFFGQGTRLTVV.

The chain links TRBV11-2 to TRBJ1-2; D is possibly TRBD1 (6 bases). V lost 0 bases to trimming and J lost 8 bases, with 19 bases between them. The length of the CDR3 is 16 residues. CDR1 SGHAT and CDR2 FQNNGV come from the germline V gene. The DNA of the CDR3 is TGTGCCAGCAGCTTAGATGGCGCCAGGGGAGTCGGCGGCTACACCTTC. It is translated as CASSLDGARGVGGYTF.

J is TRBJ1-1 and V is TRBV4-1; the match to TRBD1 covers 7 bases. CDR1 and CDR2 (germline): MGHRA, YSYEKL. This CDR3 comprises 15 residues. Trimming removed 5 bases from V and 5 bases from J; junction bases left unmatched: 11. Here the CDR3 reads CASSSPRGNPTEAFF. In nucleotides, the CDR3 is TGCGCCAGCAGCTCCCCCAGGGGGAATCCAACTGAAGCTTTCTTT.

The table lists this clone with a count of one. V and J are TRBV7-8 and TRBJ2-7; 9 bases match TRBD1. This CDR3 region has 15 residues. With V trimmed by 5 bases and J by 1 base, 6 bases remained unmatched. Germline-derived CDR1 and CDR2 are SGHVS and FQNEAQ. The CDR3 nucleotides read TGTGCCAGCAGCCCGGGGACAGGGACTTCCTACGAGCAGTACTTC. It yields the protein CASSPGTGTSYEQYF.

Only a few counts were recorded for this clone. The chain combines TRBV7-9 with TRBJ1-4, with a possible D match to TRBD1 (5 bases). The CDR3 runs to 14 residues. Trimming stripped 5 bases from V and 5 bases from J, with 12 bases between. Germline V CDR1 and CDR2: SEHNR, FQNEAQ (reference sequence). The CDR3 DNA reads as TGTGCCAGCAGCACTGACGGGGGGAATGAAAAACTGTTTTTT. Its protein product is CASSTDGGNEKLFF.